Below, 23 T cell receptor beta chains from the same sample are listed, as sequenced in a study of OX40 agonist ivuxolimab in advanced cancers. The method was immunoSEQ multiplex PCR; TCRdb's version includes in-frame clones alone and lacks a portion of them. The sample lists around 20,000 clones, 70% to 80% occurring once. The material sequenced was CD4+ or CD8+ T cells sorted from blood, taken in a trial of the OX40 agonist ivuxolimab. Receptors were obtained from an adult with an advanced solid tumor such as melanoma, head and neck, liver or kidney cancer.

J is TRBJ2-6 and V is TRBV19; D call uncertain. The CDR3 covers 17 residues. V was cut by 2 bases and J by 0 bases, with 11 bases left in between. The V gene's germline CDR1 is LNHDA and CDR2 SQIVND (reference sequence). The CDR3 spells CASSIIVRTSGANVLTF. In DNA form, the CDR3 reads TGTGCCAGTAGTATAATTGTCCGGACCTCTGGGGCCAACGTCCTGACTTTC.

The rearrangement joins TRBV28 to TRBJ2-7, with D perhaps matching TRBD1 (6 bases). Trimming removed 1 base from V and 2 bases from J, with 15 bases in between. Germline assignment: CDR1 MDHEN and CDR2 SYDVKM. The CDR3 is made up of 16 amino acids. CDR3 residues: CASSLSQRGLTYEQYF. In DNA form, the CDR3 reads TGTGCCAGCAGTTTATCCCAGAGGGGGTTAACCTACGAGCAGTACTTC.

The V and J genes are TRBV2 and TRBJ1-3, with a weak D call TRBD1 (6 bases). V lost 1 base to trimming and J lost 2 bases, with 12 bases between them. CDR1 and CDR2 from the germline V gene are SNHLY and FYNNEI. The CDR3 is 16 residues long. DNA of the CDR3: TGTGCCAGCAGTGAAGGGGGGCTGATGGCTGGAAACACCATATATTTT. Translated, it gives CASSEGGLMAGNTIYF.

This clone has just one count. The V gene is TRBV7-2, the J gene TRBJ1-5; D perhaps matches TRBD1 (5 bases). The V gene's germline CDR1 is SGHTA and CDR2 FQGNSA. The V end lost 1 base, the J end lost 5 bases, and 6 bases lay between the germline ends. This CDR3 region has 13 residues. CDR3 amino acids: CASSLGGDQPQHF. CDR3 nucleotide sequence: TGTGCCAGCAGCTTAGGGGGGGATCAGCCCCAGCATTTT. Based on the CDR3 plus reference TRBV7-2 and TRBJ1-5, the full variable domain is GAGVSQSPSNKVTEKGKDVELRCDPISGHTALYWYRQSLGQGLEFLIYFQGNSAPDKSGLPSDRFSAERTGGSVSTLTIQRTQQEDSAVYLCASSLGGDQPQHFGDGTRLSIL.

This chain joins TRBV7-3 and TRBJ2-3; weak D call: TRBD1 (6 bases). This CDR3 has 13 amino acids. Deletions cut 5 bases from V and 4 bases from J, with 10 bases between. Germline V gives CDR1 SGHTA, CDR2 FQGTGA. CDR3 sequence (DNA): TGTGCCAGCAGCCGCGACAGGTCAGATACGCAGTATTTT. Residues: CASSRDRSDTQYF.

The rearrangement links TRBV19 to TRBJ2-3; D possibly corresponds to TRBD1 (5 bases). This CDR3 contains 12 residues. V was trimmed by 3 bases and J by 14 bases, leaving 15 bases between them. Germline lookup yields CDR1 LNHDA and CDR2 SQIVND (reference sequence). As DNA, the CDR3 is TGTGCCAGTAGTATGGGGCCATCTTGGCGGTATTTT. It translates to CASSMGPSWRYF.

This clone came up once. The rearrangement joins TRBV30 to TRBJ2-2; D ambiguous. This CDR3 spans 14 amino acids. Per germline, CDR1 GTSNPN and CDR2 SVGIG (reference sequence). Trimming pared 5 bases from V and 5 bases from J, leaving 15 bases between. CDR3 sequence: CAWRTVSRTGELFF. CDR3 nucleotide sequence: TGTGCCTGGCGGACGGTTTCCCGGACCGGGGAGCTGTTTTTT.

V gene TRBV5-1 combines with J gene TRBJ1-3; 9 bases are a match to TRBD1. The trim removed 5 bases at V and 4 bases at J, leaving 1 base unmatched. CDR1 and CDR2 from the germline V gene are SGHRS and YFSETQ. The CDR3 sequence is 13 residues long. The CDR3 DNA sequence: TGCGCCAGCAGACAGGGGGCCGGAAACACCATATATTTT. As protein: CASRQGAGNTIYF.

This clone appeared once. The CDR3 here is CASSFSQGFHYGYTF. CDR3 nucleotides: TGTGCCAGCAGCTTCTCACAGGGTTTTCACTATGGCTACACCTTC. The V gene is TRBV12-1, the J gene TRBJ1-2; TRBD1, the D gene given by the table, was not confirmed from the DNA. TRBV12-1 is a known pseudogene. The CDR3 extends over 15 amino acids.

The chain has TRBV11-2 and TRBJ2-1; D may be TRBD2 (6 bases). V dropped 6 bases and J dropped 6 bases, with 15 bases sitting between them. Germline V gives CDR1 SGHAT, CDR2 FQNNGV. This CDR3 comprises 14 residues. The CDR3 sequence: CASRTAGDFNEQFF. CDR3 bases: TGTGCCAGCAGGACGGCTGGGGACTTCAATGAGCAGTTCTTC.

This chain joins TRBV28 and TRBJ2-5; TRBD1 matches at 7 bases. The J call may be faulty, since TRBJ2-7 better matches the DNA end. The CDR3 loop spans 15 amino acids. Germline CDR1 and CDR2: MDHEN and SYDVKM. Here the CDR3 DNA reads TGTGCCAGCAGCTCCCAGGGGACAGATACAATCGAGCAGTACTTC. Amino acid sequence: CASSSQGTDTIEQYF.

This clone turned up a few times. The chain couples TRBV7-9 to TRBJ1-6; 7 bases line up with TRBD1. The CDR3 has 15 amino acids. Germline CDR1 SEHNR, CDR2 FQNEAQ (reference sequence). V shed 4 bases, J shed 5 bases, and the junction held 5 bases outside the gene matches. The DNA of the CDR3 is TGTGCCAGCAGCTCTGGCCAGGGGGATAATTCACCCCTCCACTTT. This sequence encodes CASSSGQGDNSPLHF.

The gene calls are TRBV30 and TRBJ2-5; D uncertain. V gave up 1 base and J gave up 5 bases, with 5 bases separating them. The CDR3 consists of 11 residues. Germline V gene lookup returns CDR1 GTSNPN and CDR2 SVGIG (reference sequence). CDR3 sequence: CAWSDLETQYF. In nucleotides, the CDR3 is TGTGCCTGGAGTGATTTGGAGACCCAGTACTTC.

The V call is TRBV11-2, the J call TRBJ1-5; no reliable D call. The germline V and J ends were trimmed by 3 bases and 4 bases, with 13 bases remaining between them. Germline lookup yields CDR1 SGHAT and CDR2 FQNNGV. This CDR3 has 15 residues. CDR3 sequence: CASSLDGVLNQPQHF. The DNA of the CDR3 is TGTGCCAGCAGCTTGGACGGGGTTCTAAATCAGCCCCAGCATTTT.

The chain uses TRBV11-2 and TRBJ2-5; a possible D gene is TRBD2 (5 bases). V was shortened by 2 bases and J by 9 bases, with 19 bases between the two germline ends. CDR1 SGHAT and CDR2 FQNNGV come from the germline V gene. This CDR3 region has 15 residues. The CDR3 is CASSLSGSRSGAQYF. For the CDR3, the DNA is TGTGCCAGCAGCTTAAGTGGGTCGCGGTCCGGGGCCCAGTACTTC.

The CDR3 nucleotides read TGTGCCAGCAGCTGGGCCAGGGGCACTGAAGCTTTCTTT. Encoded protein: CASSWARGTEAFF. This chain links TRBV7-2 with TRBJ1-1; D is possibly TRBD1 (6 bases). The CDR3 has 13 amino acids. V was pared by 4 bases and J by 4 bases, with 10 bases between. Germline lookup yields CDR1 SGHTA and CDR2 FQGNSA.

The gene calls are TRBV7-2 and TRBJ1-1; D perhaps matches TRBD1 (6 bases). V lost 8 bases and J lost 5, with 12 bases in between. Germline V gene data show CDR1 as SGHTA and CDR2 as FQGNSA. This CDR3 has 12 amino acids. The CDR3 here is CASGRGVTEAFF. CDR3 bases: TGTGCCAGCGGGAGGGGGGTAACTGAAGCTTTCTTT.

The chain employs TRBV11-2 and TRBJ2-2, with D unclear. CDR1 is SGHAT, CDR2 FQNNGV, per germline. The germline V and J ends were trimmed by 0 bases and 6 bases, with 8 bases remaining between them. The CDR3 consists of 14 residues. CDR3 nucleotide sequence: TGTGCCAGCAGCTTAGATGTGCGTTCCGGGGAGCTGTTTTTT. Encoded protein: CASSLDVRSGELFF. Full variable domain (rest looked up from reference TRBV11-2 and TRBJ2-2): EAGVAQSPRYKIIEKRQSVAFWCNPISGHATLYWYQQILGQGPKLLIQFQNNGVVDDSQLPKDRFSAERLKGVDSTLKIQPAKLEDSAVYLCASSLDVRSGELFFGEGSRLTVL.

V and J are TRBV28 and TRBJ1-2, with 9 bases matching TRBD1. Germline lookup yields CDR1 MDHEN and CDR2 SYDVKM. V was pared by 6 bases and J by 8 bases, with 13 bases of the junction left unmatched. The CDR3 has 15 residues. In DNA, the CDR3 is TGTGCCAGCAGACAAGACAGGGGGAGGGTGGGAGGCTACACCTTC. Translating it yields CASRQDRGRVGGYTF.

The genes are TRBV5-1 and TRBJ2-1; D may match TRBD1 or TRBD2 (5 bases each). Trimming cost V 2 bases and J 6 bases, with 12 bases left between them. CDR1 and CDR2 (germline): SGHRS, YFSETQ. This CDR3 has 14 amino acids. CDR3 in DNA: TGCGCCAGCAGCTTAGGGACCGCGGGCAATGAGCAGTTCTTC. Its translation is CASSLGTAGNEQFF.

V gene TRBV5-1 combines with J gene TRBJ1-5; D is undetermined. The germline V and J ends were trimmed by 1 base and 4 bases, with 12 bases remaining between them. CDR1 and CDR2 (germline): SGHRS, YFSETQ. This CDR3 contains 15 residues. This CDR3 reads CASSLSSGRNQPQHF. The CDR3 nucleotides are TGCGCCAGCAGCTTGTCTTCTGGGAGAAATCAGCCCCAGCATTTT. The full variable domain, completed using reference TRBV5-1 and TRBJ1-5, is KAGVTQTPRYLIKTRGQQVTLSCSPISGHRSVSWYQQTPGQGLQFLFEYFSETQRNKGNFPGRFSGRQFSNSRSEMNVSTLELGDSALYLCASSLSSGRNQPQHFGDGTRLSIL.

V and J are TRBV5-4 and TRBJ2-5; 10 bases are shared with TRBD1. CDR1 SGHNT and CDR2 YYREEE come from the germline V gene (reference sequence). V trimming: 0 bases; J trimming: 6 bases; junction bases outside the gene matches: 2. The CDR3 spans 14 residues. CDR3 residues: CASSLAGQGKTQYF. DNA of the CDR3: TGTGCCAGCAGCTTGGCGGGACAGGGGAAGACCCAGTACTTC.

CDR3 residues: CASSLGGLAVGGEQYF. The CDR3 region has the DNA TGTGCCAGCAGCTTAGGGGGACTAGCGGTTGGGGGCGAGCAGTACTTC. The rearrangement joins TRBV4-2 to TRBJ2-7; 11 bases line up with TRBD2. The trim removed 5 bases at V and 6 bases at J, leaving 12 bases unmatched. Germline CDR1 is LGHNA and CDR2 is YNFKEQ. CDR3 size: 16 residues.